The present TCR beta chain was sequenced within a study of T cell repertoires in cytomegalovirus infection. Across the study: CMV infection and matching HLA type were both indicated by public TCR beta signatures. Study outcomes and limitations: Ex vivo, HLA-C-restricted CMV-specific TCR beta clonotypes prevailed over the rest of the response. Public TCR beta family frequency separated CMV-and-HLA carriers, including in an independent cohort.

CDR1 is LGHNA, CDR2 YNFKEQ, per germline. The CDR3 is made up of 13 amino acids. The V gene lost 0 bases and the J gene lost 9 bases, with 9 bases spanning the gap. This clonotype was seen repeatedly, ten times or more. Its antigen is unidentified. TCRdb used MiXCR to reprocess the reads, holding one entry per CDR3 protein. This table has 500,000 or so distinct CDR3 sequences, 16% appearing once. Input material: CD8+ T cells from PBMCs. The V gene is TRBV4-2, the J gene TRBJ2-1; D ambiguous. The receptor was derived from a human donor in good health (CMV status not recorded). Some clones in this sample may be carry-over from other donors' samples. The DNA for the CDR3 is TGTGCCAGCAGCCAAGATTTGGGGATTGAGCAGTTCTTC. This sequence encodes CASSQDLGIEQFF.